The 8 T cell receptor beta chains given below trace back to one sample, sequenced in a study of blood T cell repertoires in COVID-19. Sequencing was performed with immunoSEQ multiplex PCR; in TCRdb, only in-frame clones are kept and a portion is missing. The table records about 380,000 clones, roughly 87% of them present only once. Material: PBMCs or T cells enriched from blood (not recorded which). Source of these receptors: a woman in her twenties or thirties who had recovered from COVID-19.

This chain joins TRBV28 and TRBJ2-2; D unresolved. The CDR3 consists of 17 residues. The germline V gene has CDR1 MDHEN and CDR2 SYDVKM. The germline V and J ends were trimmed by 6 bases and 3 bases, with 20 bases remaining between them. Here the CDR3 reads CASSPRSLFADTGELFF. The CDR3 coding sequence is TGTGCCAGCAGCCCCCGGAGTTTATTCGCGGACACCGGGGAGCTGTTTTTT.

This chain joins TRBV24-1 and TRBJ2-2, with a tentative D call TRBD1 (6 bases). Between the trimmed V and J ends, which lost 5 bases and 3 bases, there was a span of 15 bases. There are 16 residues in the CDR3. Per germline, CDR1 KGHDR and CDR2 SFDVKD. The chain's CDR3 is CATSGLQGSDTGELFF. In DNA form, the CDR3 reads TGTGCCACCAGTGGTCTACAGGGTTCGGACACCGGGGAGCTGTTTTTT.

V usage is TRBV5-1 and J usage is TRBJ2-5, with 12 bases fitting TRBD2. Germline CDR1 is SGHRS and CDR2 is YFSETQ. With V trimmed by 4 bases and J by 2 bases, 6 bases remained unmatched. The CDR3 sequence is 16 residues long. Here the CDR3 DNA reads TGCGCCAGCAGCGACCTCCTAGCGGGGGGGCAAGAGACCCAGTACTTC. It translates to CASSDLLAGGQETQYF.

This clone appeared many times. The rearrangement links TRBV4-1 to TRBJ2-1, with a weak D call TRBD1 (5 bases). CDR1 is MGHRA, CDR2 YSYEKL, per germline. Trimming shortened V by 0 bases and J by 7 bases, and 19 bases separated the two germline ends. The CDR3 sequence is 17 residues long. The CDR3 DNA reads as TGCGCCAGCAGCCAAGATTACCTACAGGCCGCTAGAAATGAGCAGTTCTTC. It translates to CASSQDYLQAARNEQFF.

The rearrangement links TRBV27 to TRBJ1-2, with 8 bases lining up with TRBD1. V shed 5 bases and J 7 bases; nucleotides not matched to a gene: 12. The germline CDR1 and CDR2 sequences are MNHEY and SMNVEV (reference sequence). The CDR3 is 15 amino acids. The CDR3, as DNA: TGTGCCAGCAGTCCCCTGGACAGGGCTTCGGGTGGCTACACCTTC. Translated: CASSPLDRASGGYTF.

This clone was found a few times. This chain uses TRBV5-1 with TRBJ1-1; 9 bases match TRBD1. Germline V gene sequence: CDR1 SGHRS, CDR2 YFSETQ. V dropped 3 bases and J dropped 5; count of bases not matched to a gene: 2. This CDR3 is built from 13 residues. CDR3 coding DNA: TGCGCCAGCAGCTGGGACAGGGTTACTGAAGCTTTCTTT. This sequence encodes CASSWDRVTEAFF.

The chain joins TRBV13 to TRBJ1-2, with a tentative D call TRBD1 (5 bases). The V and J ends lost 2 bases and 4 bases respectively, with 11 bases between them. Germline V gene lookup returns CDR1 PRHDT and CDR2 FYEKMQ (reference sequence). There are 14 residues in the CDR3. CDR3 loop: CASSLLAGGYGYTF. CDR3 bases: TGTGCCAGCAGCTTATTAGCGGGGGGCTATGGCTACACCTTC.

V usage is TRBV5-1 and J usage is TRBJ2-1; 7 bases map to TRBD1. The ends lost 0 bases at V and 3 bases at J; junction bases unmatched: 3. Germline V CDR1 and CDR2: SGHRS, YFSETQ. This CDR3 spans 15 amino acids. This CDR3 reads CASSLEGQSYNEQFF. The CDR3 DNA reads TGCGCCAGCAGCTTGGAGGGACAGAGCTACAATGAGCAGTTCTTC. Full variable domain (missing parts from reference TRBV5-1 and TRBJ2-1): KAGVTQTPRYLIKTRGQQVTLSCSPISGHRSVSWYQQTPGQGLQFLFEYFSETQRNKGNFPGRFSGRQFSNSRSEMNVSTLELGDSALYLCASSLEGQSYNEQFFGPGTRLTVL.